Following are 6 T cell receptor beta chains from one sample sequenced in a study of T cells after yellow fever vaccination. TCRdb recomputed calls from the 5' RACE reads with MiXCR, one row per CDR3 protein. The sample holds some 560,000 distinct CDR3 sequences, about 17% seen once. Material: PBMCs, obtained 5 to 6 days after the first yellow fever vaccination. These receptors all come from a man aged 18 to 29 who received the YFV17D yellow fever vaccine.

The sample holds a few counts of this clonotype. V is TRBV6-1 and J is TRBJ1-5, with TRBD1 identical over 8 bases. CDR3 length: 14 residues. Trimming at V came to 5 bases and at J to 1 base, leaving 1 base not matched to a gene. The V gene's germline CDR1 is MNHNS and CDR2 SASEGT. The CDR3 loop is CASSQGASNQPQHF. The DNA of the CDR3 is TGTGCCAGCAGTCAGGGGGCAAGCAATCAGCCCCAGCATTTT.

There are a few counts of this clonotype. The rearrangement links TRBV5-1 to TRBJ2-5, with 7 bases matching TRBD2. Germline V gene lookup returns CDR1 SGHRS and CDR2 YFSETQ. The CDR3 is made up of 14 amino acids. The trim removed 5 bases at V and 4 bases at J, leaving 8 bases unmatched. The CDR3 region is CASSGRAGSETQYF. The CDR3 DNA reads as TGCGCCAGCAGTGGGAGGGCCGGATCAGAGACCCAGTACTTC.

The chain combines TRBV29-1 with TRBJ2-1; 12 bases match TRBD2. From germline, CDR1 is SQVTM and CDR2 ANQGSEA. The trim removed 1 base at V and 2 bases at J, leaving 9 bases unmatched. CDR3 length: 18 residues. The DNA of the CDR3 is TGCAGCGTTGAAGTGGCTAGCGGGGGGGCCGAAACCTACAATGAGCAGTTCTTC. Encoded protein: CSVEVASGGAETYNEQFF.

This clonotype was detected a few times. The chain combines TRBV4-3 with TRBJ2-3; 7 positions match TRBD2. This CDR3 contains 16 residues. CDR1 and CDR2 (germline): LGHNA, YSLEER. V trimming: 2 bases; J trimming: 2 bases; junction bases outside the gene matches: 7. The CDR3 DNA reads TGCGCCAGCAGCCAATTGGGACTACAGGTCACAGATACGCAGTATTTT. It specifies CASSQLGLQVTDTQYF.

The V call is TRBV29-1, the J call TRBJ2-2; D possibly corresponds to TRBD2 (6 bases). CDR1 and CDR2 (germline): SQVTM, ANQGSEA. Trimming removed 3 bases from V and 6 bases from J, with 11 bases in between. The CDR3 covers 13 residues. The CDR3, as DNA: TGCAGCGTTGATGGGCGGGGCGCCGGGGAGCTGTTTTTT. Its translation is CSVDGRGAGELFF.

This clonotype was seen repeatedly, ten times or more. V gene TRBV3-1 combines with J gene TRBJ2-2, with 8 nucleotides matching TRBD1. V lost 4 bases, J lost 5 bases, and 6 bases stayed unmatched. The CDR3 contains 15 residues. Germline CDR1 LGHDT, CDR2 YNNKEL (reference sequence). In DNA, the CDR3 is TGTGCCAGCAGCCCCAGGGGGCCAGGGACCGGGGAGCTGTTTTTT. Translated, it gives CASSPRGPGTGELFF.